The 20 T cell receptor beta chains below were found in one sample sequenced in a study of T cells in Graves' hyperthyroidism and ophthalmopathy. RNA transcripts gave rise to amplified TCR beta CDR3 regions. The HTBI primer set was used in a first-round RT-PCR of the TCR CDR3. TCRdb reanalysed the multiplex PCR reads using MiXCR and keeps one entry per CDR3 protein. The data show about 560,000 distinct CDR3 sequences, 16% seen once. The specimen sequenced was blood. These receptor sequences come from a woman younger than 30 with Graves' hyperthyroidism.

The rearrangement joins TRBV25-1 to TRBJ1-6, with D possibly being TRBD1 (6 bases). The germline CDR1 and CDR2 sequences are MGHDK and SYGVNS. The V and J ends lost 8 bases and 9 bases respectively, with 17 bases between them. The CDR3 is 14 amino acids. CDR3 sequence reads: CASEGGGRGSPLHF. The CDR3 nucleotides are TGTGCCAGCGAGGGGGGGGGGCGCGGTTCACCCCTCCACTTT.

This clonotype was picked up a small number of times. Relative to the germline gene, one junction end is altered; a read error may explain this. The V and J genes are TRBV15 and TRBJ2-6; D unresolved. The germline V gene has CDR1 LNHNV and CDR2 YYDKDF (reference sequence). The CDR3 is 18 amino acids. The CDR3 sequence is CATSRDLSHNTGANVLTF. Here the CDR3 DNA reads TGTGCCACCAGCAGAGATCTATCGCACAATACTGGAGCCAACGTCCTGACTTTC. The variable domain in full, completed from reference TRBV15 and TRBJ2-6, reads DAMVIQNPRYQVTQFGKPVTLSCSQTLNHNVMYWYQQKSSQAPKLLFHYYDKDFNNEADTPDNFQSRRPNTSFCFLDIRSPGLGDTAMYLCATSRDLSHNTGANVLTFGAGSRLTVL.

This chain joins TRBV6-1 and TRBJ1-5, with 7 positions matching TRBD1. CDR1 and CDR2 (germline): MNHNS, SASEGT. There are 14 residues in the CDR3. The V gene end was trimmed by 5 bases and the J gene end by 2 bases; junction bases not matched to a gene: 3. CDR3 bases: TGTGCCAGCAGTTTTAGGGGGCGCAATCAGCCCCAGCATTTT. Residues: CASSFRGRNQPQHF.

The rearrangement joins TRBV15 to TRBJ1-1; D may be TRBD1 (6 bases). This CDR3 is 14 amino acids long. V was pared by 5 bases and J by 3 bases, with 13 bases between. Germline CDR1 is LNHNV and CDR2 is YYDKDF (reference sequence). Written as DNA, the CDR3 is TGTGCCACCAGCCCTCCAGGGGAGTACACTGAAGCTTTCTTT. This sequence encodes CATSPPGEYTEAFF.

The CDR3 DNA reads TGCGCCAGCAGCCCCCCCCGCGGGTCCAATGAGCAGTTCTTC. Translating it yields CASSPPRGSNEQFF. This chain joins TRBV4-1 and TRBJ2-1; D perhaps matches TRBD2 (5 bases). V was cut by 4 bases and J by 6 bases, with 13 bases left in between. The CDR3 runs to 14 residues. Germline lookup yields CDR1 MGHRA and CDR2 YSYEKL.

The chain joins TRBV4-1 to TRBJ2-5, with 7 bases that match TRBD2. V lost 3 bases, J lost 1 base, and 5 bases stayed unmatched. Germline CDR1 MGHRA, CDR2 YSYEKL. This CDR3 comprises 15 residues. CDR3 region: CASSQPGGGQETQYF. The CDR3 DNA reads TGCGCCAGCAGCCAGCCGGGGGGTGGCCAAGAGACCCAGTACTTC.

The chain recombines TRBV7-2 with TRBJ2-2, with D uncertain. V lost 1 base and J 3 bases, leaving 9 bases between the germline ends. Germline V gene data show CDR1 as SGHTA and CDR2 as FQGNSA. The CDR3 has 15 residues. CDR3 sequence (DNA): TGTGCCAGCAGCTTAGACGGCGGCTACACCGGGGAGCTGTTTTTT. Amino acids: CASSLDGGYTGELFF.

In this sample, this clonotype turned up many times. The gene calls are TRBV2 and TRBJ1-1; D not resolved. The CDR3 contains 13 residues. V gave up 8 bases and J gave up 0 bases, with 10 bases separating them. Per germline, CDR1 SNHLY and CDR2 FYNNEI. CDR3 sequence reads: CASVRVLNTEAFF. Here the CDR3 DNA reads TGTGCCAGCGTCCGGGTGCTGAACACTGAAGCTTTCTTT.

This clonotype has ten or more counts. The chain has TRBV11-2 and TRBJ1-4; D gene ambiguous. Trimming removed 0 bases from V and 3 bases from J, with 14 bases in between. In germline, CDR1 is SGHAT, CDR2 FQNNGV. The CDR3 totals 17 residues. CDR3 nucleotide sequence: TGTGCCAGCAGCTTAGAAGGAGGGAGGGTACCTAATGAAAAACTGTTTTTT. It codes for CASSLEGGRVPNEKLFF.

This sequence joins TRBV27 and TRBJ1-1, with D tentatively TRBD1 (5 bases). V lost 2 bases and J lost 3, with 10 bases in between. Germline V gene sequence: CDR1 MNHEY, CDR2 SMNVEV (reference sequence). CDR3 size: 14 residues. The CDR3 here is CASSLHRQDTEAFF. CDR3 nucleotides: TGTGCCAGCAGTTTACACAGGCAGGACACTGAAGCTTTCTTT.

This clonotype was seen a handful of times. J is TRBJ2-5 and V is TRBV7-2; 9 nucleotides agree with TRBD1. CDR3 length: 17 amino acids. Germline-derived CDR1 and CDR2 are SGHTA and FQGNSA. Trimming at V came to 1 base and at J to 5 bases, leaving 11 bases not matched to a gene. The CDR3 loop reads CASSLGMPTGGGETQYF. The CDR3 DNA sequence: TGTGCCAGCAGCTTAGGGATGCCGACAGGGGGGGGGGAGACCCAGTACTTC. Full variable domain (outside the CDR3, taken from reference TRBV7-2 and TRBJ2-5): GAGVSQSPSNKVTEKGKDVELRCDPISGHTALYWYRQSLGQGLEFLIYFQGNSAPDKSGLPSDRFSAERTGGSVSTLTIQRTQQEDSAVYLCASSLGMPTGGGETQYFGPGTRLLVL.

This clonotype has ten or more counts. The chain is built from TRBV7-2 and TRBJ2-5, with no clear D. V was clipped by 5 bases and J by 2 bases, with 12 bases between them. The CDR3 is made up of 14 amino acids. The V gene's germline CDR1 is SGHTA and CDR2 FQGNSA. CDR3 sequence (DNA): TGTGCCAGCAGCGTACAGCATGCACAAGAGACCCAGTACTTC. Amino acid sequence: CASSVQHAQETQYF. Combining the CDR3 with reference TRBV7-2 and TRBJ2-5 gives the whole variable domain GAGVSQSPSNKVTEKGKDVELRCDPISGHTALYWYRQSLGQGLEFLIYFQGNSAPDKSGLPSDRFSAERTGGSVSTLTIQRTQQEDSAVYLCASSVQHAQETQYFGPGTRLLVL.

The chain combines TRBV7-9 with TRBJ2-7; maybe TRBD2 (7 bases). Germline CDR1 SEHNR, CDR2 FQNEAQ (reference sequence). The CDR3 is 13 residues long. The ends were cut back, 2 bases at V and 6 bases at J, with 11 bases in the middle. CDR3 nucleotide sequence: TGTGCCAGCAGCTTATGGAGGGGGGGCGAGCAGTACTTC. As protein: CASSLWRGGEQYF.

CDR3 amino acids: CATSRERDALEQFF. DNA of the CDR3: TGTGCCACCAGCAGAGAAAGAGACGCCTTGGAGCAGTTCTTC. This chain joins TRBV15 and TRBJ2-1; no firm D call. V was pared by 0 bases and J by 10 bases, with 13 bases between. Germline lookup yields CDR1 LNHNV and CDR2 YYDKDF (reference sequence). CDR3 length: 14 amino acids.

This chain joins TRBV12-5 and TRBJ2-1, with TRBD2 identical over 13 bases. Per germline, CDR1 LGHNT and CDR2 FRNRAP. The ends lost 4 bases at V and 0 bases at J; junction bases unmatched: 12. The CDR3 is 20 residues long. The chain's CDR3 is CASGSGTSGAIPSSYNEQFF. The CDR3, as DNA: TGTGCTAGTGGTTCCGGGACTAGCGGGGCGATACCGAGCTCCTACAATGAGCAGTTCTTC.

The CDR3 nucleotides are TGTGCCAGCAGACTAAGCTCTGGAAACACCATATATTTT. Encoded protein: CASRLSSGNTIYF. The rearrangement joins TRBV6-1 to TRBJ1-3; D not certain. Deletions cut 6 bases from V and 0 bases from J, with 6 bases between. The CDR3 totals 13 residues. Germline-derived CDR1 and CDR2 are MNHNS and SASEGT.

This clonotype was seen only a few times. The J gene is TRBJ2-5, the V gene TRBV7-9; D is uncertain. Trimming pared 0 bases from V and 0 bases from J, leaving 8 bases between. The CDR3 is made up of 15 amino acids. Per the germline V gene, CDR1 is SEHNR and CDR2 is FQNEAQ (reference sequence). CDR3 nucleotides: TGTGCCAGCAGCTTAGCGCTAAGCGACCAAGAGACCCAGTACTTC. It yields the protein CASSLALSDQETQYF.

The chain joins TRBV12-3 or TRBV12-4 to TRBJ1-3, with 7 bases fitting TRBD1. The CDR3 length is 14 residues. The V segment lost 7 bases and the J segment 4 bases; nucleotides outside the gene matches: 7. The chain's CDR3 is CASNFDRDGNTIYF. DNA for the CDR3: TGTGCCAGCAATTTTGACAGGGACGGAAACACCATATATTTT.

This clonotype was detected ten times or more. The gene calls are TRBV11-2 and TRBJ1-3; D call uncertain. The CDR3 totals 13 residues. V lost 2 bases and J lost 2, with 4 bases in between. Germline V gene sequence: CDR1 SGHAT, CDR2 FQNNGV. The CDR3 DNA is TGTGCCAGCAGCTTAAACACTGGAAACACCATATATTTT. This gives the protein CASSLNTGNTIYF.

This clonotype has just a few counts. The gene calls are TRBV25-1 and TRBJ2-2; TRBD1 might be the D (6 bases). The CDR3 contains 15 residues. V was clipped by 0 bases and J by 5 bases, with 10 bases between them. CDR1 and CDR2 (germline): MGHDK, SYGVNS. The CDR3 bases are TGTGCCAGCAGTGAATATACCGGACAGACCGGGGAGCTGTTTTTT. This sequence encodes CASSEYTGQTGELFF.